This TCR beta chain appears in the sequencing data of a study of CD8+ T cells in alopecia areata. Study overall: For 6 to 18 months, tofacitinib was taken, and 6 months off drug followed.

Treatment: oral pan-JAK inhibitor, 5-10 mg twice daily. The sequencing template was cDNA reverse transcribed from extracted RNA. Profiling relied on immunoSEQ multiplex PCR, and the TCRdb table lists in-frame clones only, not all of them. The profile shows hundreds of thousands of clones, approximately 72% of them singletons. This clone was counted only a few times. Germline lookup yields CDR1 MDHEN and CDR2 SYDVKM. Trimming pared 6 bases from V and 3 bases from J, leaving 12 bases between. The CDR3 covers 14 residues. The specimen was CD4+ T cells sorted from blood, collected around week 44, from a patient treated with tofacitinib. The receptor comes from a human donor with alopecia areata. The chain has TRBV28 and TRBJ1-5; D is uncertain. In DNA, the CDR3 is TGTGCCAGCAGGAGTAGCCAGGTCAATCAGCCCCAGCATTTT. This codes for CASRSSQVNQPQHF.